The TCR beta chain under discussion was sequenced for a study of shared clonotypes between healthy human individuals. Positive CCR7 selection of CD45RO-negative cells yielded the naive CD8 cells, and terminally differentiated effector memory CD45RA+ cells were excluded. Each replicate PCR on the sorted subsets used 150 to 200 ng DNA (roughly 32,000 T cell genomes). Some clones are missing from TCRdb's copy, which holds only in-frame ones; the method was immunoSEQ multiplex PCR. The sample comprises some 2.1 million clones, around 96% of which are singletons, and around 1.1% rests with the top ten. This CDR3 has 14 amino acids. The V gene lost 0 bases and the J gene lost 4 bases, with 10 bases spanning the gap. Germline assignment: CDR1 SGHDT and CDR2 YYEEEE.

The chain recombines TRBV5-6 with TRBJ1-1; a possible D gene is TRBD1 (6 bases). Sequencing was carried out using naive CD8+ T cells sorted from blood. The receptor was isolated from a man between 18 and 29 years old in good health. CDR3 coding DNA: TGTGCCAGCAGCTTGGCGGGGGCGGTCACTGAAGCTTTCTTT. It is translated as CASSLAGAVTEAFF.